This T cell receptor beta chain appears in the sequencing data of a study of T cells in women clearing cervical HPV infection. Trimming left V 1 base short and J 8 bases short, with 11 bases between. The CDR3 extends over 14 amino acids. Germline values: CDR1 MNHNS, CDR2 SASEGT. The table came from immunoSEQ multiplex PCR; TCRdb's copy has only in-frame clones and leaves some out. The sample totals about 28,000 clones. Note on this clone: The CDR3 end falls 3 residues outside the read, so it is completed with the germline J gene.

The specimen was blood buffy coat. The sequence came from a woman between 18 and 70 years old with a cervical HPV16 infection that either progressed to CIN3+ or cleared (not recorded which). The V and J genes are TRBV6-1 and TRBJ1-4; D is possibly TRBD1 (6 bases). CDR3 bases read: TGTGCCAGCAGTGAAGACAGGGCGAGGGAAAAA. Encoded protein: CASSEDRAREK. The entire CDR3 protein is CASSEDRAREKLFF.